Sequencing of this T cell receptor (beta chain) was carried out in a study of shared clonotypes between healthy human individuals. Across the whole study: Aged 18 to 49, the donors were a couple of women and a few men.

V was trimmed by 1 base and J by 0 bases, leaving 13 bases between them. Per the germline V gene, CDR1 is SNHLY and CDR2 is FYNNEI. This CDR3 spans 17 amino acids. Researchers divided each subset's genomic DNA evenly across several immunoSEQ plates. Clones were read by immunoSEQ multiplex PCR, and TCRdb kept only the in-frame ones, dropping some. The table includes roughly 660,000 clones, about nine tenths detected once. Source material: memory CD8+ T cells from PBMCs. Subset in this sample: CD45RO+ cells pooled with CCR7-negative TemRA cells. This sequence was found in a young man in good health. Some clones in this sample may be carry-over from other donors' samples. V and J are TRBV2 and TRBJ1-5; D remains unclear. CDR3 sequence: CASSEVSAPDSNQPQHF. As DNA, the CDR3 is TGTGCCAGCAGTGAAGTATCCGCCCCAGATAGCAATCAGCCCCAGCATTTT.